Listed below are T cell receptor beta chains from one sample, sequenced in a study of cytomegalovirus exposure and HLA in healthy donors. Assay used: immunoSEQ multiplex PCR; TCRdb lists only in-frame clones, some missing. Among about 160,000 clones listed, roughly 85% were seen once. The sample was PBMCs. These receptors came from a man aged 40-55 years in good health and CMV-seronegative. CDR3s leave out the opening cysteine and the closing phenylalanine or tryptophan. D genes are given only for firm matches.

>TRBV11-2|13|TRBD2
ASSPVGRERNEQF
>TRBV5-5|11|TRBD1
ASSWDRGNIQY
>TRBV11-2|13|.
ASSQAGYSNQPQH
>TRBV7-9|14|TRBD1
SSSYPPQGGVDEQF
>TRBV9|13|TRBD1
ASSSHRGVKTEAF
>TRBV2|15|TRBD1
ASSEAGTGGRIACQY
>TRBV30|13|.
AWSSMGPKQETQY
>TRBV12-5|14|TRBD2
ASGPETGLGGSEQF
>TRBV5-6|13|.
ASSLGVLAGNTIY
>TRBV5-6|16|TRBD1
ASSFMVEFQGAEEKLF
>TRBV6-1|10|.
ASSEARQPQH
>TRBV5-1|11|TRBD2
ASSLLAGDEQF
>TRBV11-3|15|TRBD2
ASSSTRSGLNTGELF
>TRBV10-3|11|TRBD1
AITPDRVYGYT
>TRBV18|13|.
ASSAAGAGANVLT
>TRBV29-1|10|.
SVASSEETQY
>TRBV7-6|18|TRBD2
ASSLEYRGRASGRTDTQY
>TRBV2|12|TRBD1
ASTVDRVSTEAF
>TRBV6-6|10|.
ASSYVLAEQY
>TRBV5-6|12|.
ASSLAGVKETQY
>TRBV9|11|.
ACGTGLTDTQY
>TRBV5-1|10|.
ASSLAGIGYT